The source of this T cell receptor beta chain is a study of T cell changes during pregnancy in multiple sclerosis. Measured with immunoSEQ multiplex PCR; TCRdb has only the in-frame clones, and not every one. The sample includes about 80,000 clones, about 89% of them seen just once. The specimen comprised peripheral blood, sampled before pregnancy. This receptor was identified in a female donor with multiple sclerosis, enrolled in a pregnancy study.

CDR3 DNA: TGTGCCAGCAGCTTAGAGGTTCTTGCCAGGGAATCGGATGGCTACACCTTC. This translates into CASSLEVLARESDGYTF. The rearrangement uses TRBV7-2 and TRBJ1-2; tentatively, D is TRBD1 (5 bases). V lost 1 base and J 6 bases, leaving 21 bases between the germline ends. This CDR3 is built from 17 residues. The germline gives CDR1 SGHTA, CDR2 FQGNSA.